This is a list of T cell receptor beta chains from one sample in a study of blood T cells in healthy people across ages. TCRdb redid the calling of the 5' RACE reads with MiXCR, one entry per CDR3 protein. There are under 2 million distinct CDR3 sequences in the sample; about 35% occur only once, and over 9% lies in the top ten. The sequenced sample was blood. Receptor source: a young woman in good health. Both conserved end residues are part of each CDR3. Each record gives: V gene, J gene, clone size, D gene, CDR3 DNA, CDR3 protein. D genes are given only for firm matches. Only part of the rows carry a size: once, few, many, or a class if the clone is expanded.

>TRBV6-6|TRBJ1-5|.|.
TGTGCCAGCAGAGAGGCCGGGCGCCCCCAGCATTTT
CASREAGRPQHF
>TRBV4-2|TRBJ2-1|many|TRBD1
TGTGCCAGCAGCCAGCCATCTGGGACAGGGGAAAGGGAGCAGTTCTTC
CASSQPSGTGEREQFF
>TRBV24-1|TRBJ2-7|.|TRBD2
TGTGCCACCAGTGACCACAGGACTAGCTCCTACGAGCAGTACTTC
CATSDHRTSSYEQYF
>TRBV2|TRBJ1-1|.|TRBD1
TGTGCCAGCAGTGGAGACAGGGGTTTCGCTGAAGCTTTCTTT
CASSGDRGFAEAFF
>TRBV4-2|TRBJ2-7|.|.
TGTGCCAGCAGCCAAGGAGTGGGCGAGCAGTACTTC
CASSQGVGEQYF
>TRBV12-3/TRBV12-4|TRBJ2-3|.|.
TGTGCCCGGAAATATGGGGGCTTGAGATCAGATACGCAGTATTTT
CARKYGGLRSDTQYF
>TRBV18|TRBJ2-1|.|.
TGTGCCAGCTCACCTAGTCGCGTTGCCTACAATGAGCAGTTCTTC
CASSPSRVAYNEQFF
>TRBV12-3/TRBV12-4|TRBJ2-5|.|.
TGTGTCAGCAGTCCCAACCTACAAGAGACCCAGTACTTC
CVSSPNLQETQYF
>TRBV5-1|TRBJ2-5|.|TRBD2
TGCGCCAGCAGCTTCAGTCCGGGACTAGCGGGATTGGAGACCCAGTACTTC
CASSFSPGLAGLETQYF
>TRBV5-4|TRBJ2-7|few|.
TGTGCCAGCAGCTTGGAGTCTATGTGGGAGTGGGACGAGCAGTACTTC
CASSLESMWEWDEQYF
>TRBV5-1|TRBJ1-2|.|TRBD1
TGCGCCAGCAGCTGGGGCCTGGACAGGAGCTATGGCTACACCTTC
CASSWGLDRSYGYTF
>TRBV20-1|TRBJ1-2|.|.
TGCAGTGCTAGAGATGGTAATAAGGCCGATCCTAACTATGGCTACACCTTC
CSARDGNKADPNYGYTF
>TRBV5-1|TRBJ2-7|few|.
TGCGCCAGCACCCCTCGGACACAGAGCTCCTACGAGCAGTACTTC
CASTPRTQSSYEQYF
>TRBV28|TRBJ2-7|.|TRBD2
TGTGCCAGCACCTCGAAGACTAGCGGAAACTACGAGCAGTACTTC
CASTSKTSGNYEQYF
>TRBV4-1|TRBJ1-2|.|.
TGCGCCAGCAGCCAAGTTTTGGGGGAGGTCTATGGCTACACCTTC
CASSQVLGEVYGYTF
>TRBV20-1|TRBJ1-2|.|TRBD1
TGCAGTGCCCGAGTAAGGACAGGGGTCGTATCTTATCCTGGCTACACCTTC
CSARVRTGVVSYPGYTF
>TRBV7-2|TRBJ1-2|.|TRBD1
TGTGCCAGCAGCTTCGTAGGACAGGACCTTAACTATGGCTACACCTTC
CASSFVGQDLNYGYTF
>TRBV5-1|TRBJ2-3|.|.
TGCGCCAGCAGCTTGGCCTCTTGGCGGACGAGCACAGATACGCAGTATTTT
CASSLASWRTSTDTQYF
>TRBV28|TRBJ1-1|few|TRBD1
TGTGCCAGCAGAGTACAGGGGGCCAGGAACACTGAGGCTTTCTTT
CASRVQGARNTEAFF
>TRBV7-3|TRBJ2-1|many|.
TGTGCCAGCAGCCCAGGGGCGGGGGCCTTCACCTACAATGAGCAGTTCTTC
CASSPGAGAFTYNEQFF
>TRBV20-1|TRBJ1-1|few|.
TGCAGTGCGATCCCCCAAAGGAGGGGTGGCACTGAAGCTTTCTTT
CSAIPQRRGGTEAFF
>TRBV3-1|TRBJ1-2|few|.
TGTGCCAGCAGCCAAGTGTCTGGCAGACCAAATAACTATGGCTACACCTTC
CASSQVSGRPNNYGYTF
>TRBV6-2/TRBV6-3|TRBJ1-1|.|.
TGTGCCAGCAGTTACGCCGGGGGCACTCTGAACACTGAAGCTTTCTTT
CASSYAGGTLNTEAFF
>TRBV7-3|TRBJ1-2|few|TRBD1
TGTGCCAGCAGCTTACTCGGGACAGGGGAATATGGCTACACCTTC
CASSLLGTGEYGYTF
>TRBV6-7|TRBJ2-3|.|.
TGTGCCAGCAGTTCCGACTTGTTCGGCACAGATACGCAGTATTTT
CASSSDLFGTDTQYF
>TRBV5-1|TRBJ2-1|few|.
TGCGCCAGCAGCTCAAGAGCGGTCGGGGCCCATGAGCAGTTCTTC
CASSSRAVGAHEQFF
>TRBV6-5|TRBJ2-7|.|.
TGTGCCAGCAGGCGGCCGGGGGCGACCGAGCAGTACTTC
CASRRPGATEQYF
>TRBV2|TRBJ1-4|.|.
TGTGCCAGCGGGTTAACAGGGCGAAATGAAAAACTGTTTTTT
CASGLTGRNEKLFF
>TRBV5-1|TRBJ2-7|.|TRBD1
TGCGCCAGCAGCTTCGACAGGGGGATCTACGAGCAGTACTTC
CASSFDRGIYEQYF
>TRBV3-1|TRBJ2-7|.|TRBD1
TGTGCCAGCAGCCTTTGGGACAGGGTGTACGAGCAGTACTTC
CASSLWDRVYEQYF
>TRBV5-1|TRBJ2-7|few|TRBD1
TGCGCCAGCAGGTCCGGGACAGGGTACGACGAGCAGTACTTC
CASRSGTGYDEQYF
>TRBV20-1|TRBJ2-3|.|.
TGCAGTGCTAGCCGAGTAGATACGCAGTATTTT
CSASRVDTQYF
>TRBV11-3|TRBJ2-5|few|TRBD2
TGTGCCAGCAGCTTTGGTGGTACCGGGACTAGCGGGGTCCAGGAGACCCAGTACTTC
CASSFGGTGTSGVQETQYF
>TRBV28|TRBJ2-7|.|TRBD1
TGTGCCAGCAGTGTCCCGGGACAGAATTCGTGCGAGCAGTACTTC
CASSVPGQNSCEQYF
>TRBV9|TRBJ2-2|few|.
TGTGCCAGCAGCGCGACAGTTTCCGGGGAGCTGTTTTTT
CASSATVSGELFF
>TRBV20-1|TRBJ1-5|few|TRBD1
TGCAGTGCAAGAACAACCGGGACAGGGTTGGTGCAGCCCCAGCATTTT
CSARTTGTGLVQPQHF
>TRBV27|TRBJ2-7|.|.
TGTGCCAGCAGTTTAATGGCAGGGGGGAGGTCCGAGCAGTACTTC
CASSLMAGGRSEQYF
>TRBV20-1|TRBJ2-1|.|.
TGCAGTGCTAGAGATGTCCAGGGGGGTTACAATGAGCAGTTCTTC
CSARDVQGGYNEQFF
>TRBV6-1|TRBJ2-7|.|TRBD1
TGTGCCAGCAGTGGTCGGGACAGCGGCTCCTACGAGCAGTACTTC
CASSGRDSGSYEQYF
>TRBV5-5|TRBJ2-1|.|.
TGTGCCAGCCGGGGGGGACAGGGACGCAATGAGCAGTTCTTC
CASRGGQGRNEQFF
>TRBV25-1|TRBJ2-2|.|TRBD2
TGTGCCAGCAGTGACCCCGGGACTAGCACCGGGGAGCTGTTTTTT
CASSDPGTSTGELFF
>TRBV10-3|TRBJ1-2|.|TRBD1
TGTGCCATCAGTGACCCCAGGGGGGACTATGGCTACACCTTC
CAISDPRGDYGYTF
>TRBV27|TRBJ2-7|.|.
TGTGCCAGCAGTCTATCTTTCCAGGGCTACGAGCAGTACTTC
CASSLSFQGYEQYF
>TRBV29-1|TRBJ1-2|many|TRBD1
TGCAGCGTCTCCGGGACAGGGTCTGTTGACTACACCTTC
CSVSGTGSVDYTF
>TRBV9|TRBJ2-7|.|.
TGTGCCAGCAGCGTAGGGGACGGAGACCTCTCCTACGAGCAGTACTTC
CASSVGDGDLSYEQYF
>TRBV28|TRBJ2-7|.|TRBD1
TGTGCCAGCAGTCCAGGACAGGGTCGGCCCTACGAGCAGTACTTC
CASSPGQGRPYEQYF
>TRBV28|TRBJ2-5|.|.
TGTGCCAGCAGTCCTCGACTAGAAAGTAGGCGGCAGTACTTC
CASSPRLESRRQYF
>TRBV6-1|TRBJ1-2|.|.
TGTGCCAGCAGTGAATCCTGGGCCCCACGCGATGGCTACACCTTC
CASSESWAPRDGYTF
>TRBV2|TRBJ1-4|.|.
TGTGCCAGCAGTGAAGCGCTTCAGGGAGAAAAACTGTTTTTT
CASSEALQGEKLFF
>TRBV11-2|TRBJ2-5|.|TRBD2
TGTGCCAGCAGCTCAAAGGGGCTAGCGGGAACTGAGACCCAGTACTTC
CASSSKGLAGTETQYF
>TRBV4-2|TRBJ1-2|.|.
TGTACCAGCAGCCAAAACAGGAGGGGGTCGCCTCGTGACTATTATGGCTACACCTTC
CTSSQNRRGSPRDYYGYTF
>TRBV4-1|TRBJ2-3|.|TRBD2
TGCGCCAGCAGCCAACGGGGGGGGTACACAGATACGCAGTATTTT
CASSQRGGYTDTQYF
>TRBV10-1|TRBJ2-3|few|.
TGCGCCAGCAGTGAGTTAGCGGTCACAGATACGCAGTATTTT
CASSELAVTDTQYF
>TRBV27|TRBJ2-3|.|.
TGTGCCAGCAGTTTACTATACCCGACAAGGGGCTCCGCTGATACGCAGTATTTT
CASSLLYPTRGSADTQYF
>TRBV6-1|TRBJ1-1|.|TRBD1
TGTGCCAGCAGTGAACATTGGACAGGGGTGAACACTGAAGCTTTCTTT
CASSEHWTGVNTEAFF